What follows are 27 T cell receptor beta chains derived from one specimen sequenced in a study of CD8+ T cells in alopecia areata. As to treatment: oral pan-JAK inhibitor, 5-10 mg twice daily. Extraction of RNA preceded its reverse transcription into cDNA, which served as the sequencing template. The protocol was immunoSEQ multiplex PCR, while the TCRdb copy is restricted to in-frame clones and leaves out a portion. The sample lists hundreds of thousands of clones; just over 65% were seen once. The source material was CD4+ T cells sorted from blood, sampled at approximately week 42, from a patient treated with tofacitinib. The receptors derive from a human donor with alopecia areata.

The chain couples TRBV6-5 to TRBJ1-2; no definite D call. The CDR3 has 13 residues. The V gene lost 7 bases and the J gene lost 7 bases, with 16 bases spanning the gap. Germline V CDR1 and CDR2: MNHEY, SVGAGI. CDR3 loop: CASNRGRVGGYTF. The CDR3 region has the DNA TGTGCCAGCAATAGAGGACGGGTAGGTGGCTACACCTTC.

V and J are TRBV29-1 and TRBJ1-1; the D gene is possibly TRBD1 (5 bases). V was clipped by 5 bases and J by 4 bases, with 23 bases between them. Germline lookup yields CDR1 SQVTM and CDR2 ANQGSEA. The CDR3 is 16 amino acids. The CDR3 DNA sequence: TGCAGCGTTCAAAGGGACGGCCTCGCCCGGCCCACTGAAGCTTTCTTT. Protein product: CSVQRDGLARPTEAFF. The entire variable domain, with the rest obtained from reference TRBV29-1 and TRBJ1-1, is as follows: SAVISQKPSRDICQRGTSLTIQCQVDSQVTMMFWYRQQPGQSLTLIATANQGSEATYESGFVIDKFPISRPNLTFSTLTVSNMSPEDSSIYLCSVQRDGLARPTEAFFGQGTRLTVV.

V and J are TRBV30 and TRBJ2-5, with no clear D. CDR1 and CDR2 from the germline V gene are GTSNPN and SVGIG (reference sequence). There are 12 residues in the CDR3. Trimming took 4 bases from V and 9 from J, leaving 15 bases between them. CDR3 nucleotides: TGTGCCTGGACGGCGGTACCTGGGGCCCAGTACTTC. Amino acid sequence: CAWTAVPGAQYF.

This chain joins TRBV30 and TRBJ1-2; D might be TRBD1 (6 bases). Between the trimmed V and J ends, which lost 3 bases and 4 bases, there was a span of 18 bases. From germline, CDR1 is GTSNPN and CDR2 SVGIG (reference sequence). The CDR3 spans 15 residues. The CDR3 nucleotides read TGTGCCTGGAGGCTGCCGGGGCGGACAGCCTATGGCTACACCTTC. Translating gives CAWRLPGRTAYGYTF.

The rearrangement links TRBV4-1 to TRBJ1-1, with 7 nucleotides matching TRBD1. Germline CDR1 and CDR2: MGHRA and YSYEKL. CDR3 length equals 16 residues. J lost 0 bases, V lost 4 bases, and 8 bases had no gene match. CDR3 region: CASSPTGVGMNTEAFF. In nucleotides, the CDR3 is TGCGCCAGCAGCCCAACAGGGGTAGGGATGAACACTGAAGCTTTCTTT.

The chain uses TRBV6-5 and TRBJ1-5, with TRBD1 identical over 7 bases. The V gene's germline CDR1 is MNHEY and CDR2 SVGAGI. V was pared by 8 bases and J by 3 bases, with 10 bases of the junction left unmatched. The CDR3 covers 15 residues. The CDR3 DNA is TGTGCCAGCTGCCAGGGGGTAGGGGCCAATCAGCCCCAGCATTTT. This gives the protein CASCQGVGANQPQHF.

This clone has just a few counts. The gene calls are TRBV5-1 and TRBJ2-5; D uncertain. Looked up from germline, CDR1 is SGHRS and CDR2 is YFSETQ. Trimming removed 0 bases from V and 4 bases from J, with 10 bases in between. The CDR3 is 14 residues long. The chain's CDR3 is CASSLGRLGETQYF. Written as DNA, the CDR3 is TGCGCCAGCAGCTTGGGAAGGCTAGGAGAGACCCAGTACTTC.

The rearrangement uses TRBV19 and TRBJ2-6; D is unresolved. This CDR3 is 14 amino acids long. The germline V gene encodes CDR1 LNHDA and CDR2 SQIVND (reference sequence). V shed 2 bases and J shed 0 bases, with 2 bases lying between them. DNA for the CDR3: TGTGCCAGTAGTATAATCTCTGGGGCCAACGTCCTGACTTTC. Translated, it gives CASSIISGANVLTF.

J is TRBJ2-3 and V is TRBV6-5; D ambiguous. Germline-derived CDR1 and CDR2 are MNHEY and SVGAGI. The CDR3 contains 10 residues. V gave up 8 bases and J gave up 10 bases, with 10 bases separating them. CDR3 coding DNA: TGTGCCAGCGGGGAATGGGCGCAGTATTTT. Translation: CASGEWAQYF.

The chain employs TRBV14 and TRBJ2-7; 11 nucleotides agree with TRBD1. With 6 bases clipped from V and 3 bases from J, the junction kept 1 base outside the gene matches. The CDR3 sequence is 13 residues long. Germline assignment: CDR1 SGHDN and CDR2 FVKESK. This chain's CDR3 is CASRGTGGYEQYF. As DNA, the CDR3 is TGTGCCAGCAGAGGGACAGGGGGCTACGAGCAGTACTTC.

The J gene is TRBJ1-4, the V gene TRBV7-2, with D perhaps matching TRBD1 (5 bases). Germline V gene sequence: CDR1 SGHTA, CDR2 FQGNSA. This CDR3 contains 14 residues. V was trimmed by 1 base and J by 8 bases, leaving 11 bases between them. CDR3 sequence: CASSLGPGTEKLFF. CDR3 nucleotide sequence: TGTGCCAGCAGCTTAGGGCCAGGGACGGAAAAACTGTTTTTT.

This clone was picked up a small number of times. The CDR3 DNA follows: TGTGCCAGCAGCTTGTTTACCGGACAGGGGATCCACGAGCAGTACTTC. Translated, it gives CASSLFTGQGIHEQYF. The chain couples TRBV5-6 to TRBJ2-7; 9 bases align to TRBD1. The V gene's germline CDR1 is SGHDT and CDR2 YYEEEE. J gave up 5 bases and V 1 base, and 10 bases lay outside the gene matches. This CDR3 contains 16 residues.

The genes are TRBV29-1 and TRBJ2-3; D tentatively fits TRBD1 or TRBD2 (6 bases each). The V gene's germline CDR1 is SQVTM and CDR2 ANQGSEA. The V and J ends lost 4 bases and 0 bases respectively, with 11 bases between them. This CDR3 spans 14 amino acids. As DNA, the CDR3 is TGCAGCGTTGTCCGGGGGCCTAGCACAGATACGCAGTATTTT. This codes for CSVVRGPSTDTQYF.

This clone was counted a few times. CDR3 sequence (DNA): TGCAGCGTTGAAATGGTTAACTATGGCTACACCTTC. Translation: CSVEMVNYGYTF. J is TRBJ1-2 and V is TRBV29-1; unclear D gene. V lost 2 bases, J lost 1 base, and 5 bases lay in between. The germline CDR1 and CDR2 sequences are SQVTM and ANQGSEA. This CDR3 has 12 amino acids.

This clone turned up a few times. The chain joins TRBV7-2 to TRBJ2-1; D not resolved. Germline-derived CDR1 and CDR2 are SGHTA and FQGNSA. V dropped 1 base and J dropped 7 bases, with 2 bases sitting between them. The CDR3 is 11 residues long. The CDR3 spells CASSLVNEQFF. The DNA of the CDR3 is TGTGCCAGCAGCTTAGTAAATGAGCAGTTCTTC.

The chain has TRBV10-2 and TRBJ2-3, with 10 bases identical to TRBD2. V lost 0 bases and J lost 6; bases outside the gene matches: 9. This CDR3 is built from 17 residues. The germline gives CDR1 WSHSY, CDR2 SAAADI. DNA of the CDR3: TGCGCCAGCAGTGAGTCGAAAGTAGCGGGAGGAGGGGATACGCAGTATTTT. Translating it yields CASSESKVAGGGDTQYF.

The rearrangement links TRBV11-2 to TRBJ2-6, with D hard to call. V was pared by 6 bases and J by 0 bases, with 12 bases between. CDR3 length: 16 residues. The germline CDR1 and CDR2 sequences are SGHAT and FQNNGV. The CDR3 nucleotides read TGTGCCAGCAGTCTCATGACCGCCTCTGGGGCCAACGTCCTGACTTTC. Amino acids: CASSLMTASGANVLTF.

J is TRBJ2-7 and V is TRBV7-9; D gene uncertain. Trimming took off 5 bases at V and 2 bases at J, with 10 bases between the two ends. The CDR3 has 13 amino acids. CDR1 is SEHNR and CDR2 is FQNEAQ in the germline V gene (reference sequence). CDR3 DNA: TGTGCCAGCAGCCCCGAAGTAGCCTACGAGCAGTACTTC. Translated: CASSPEVAYEQYF. Together with reference TRBV7-9 and TRBJ2-7, the CDR3 gives the full variable domain: DTGVSQNPRHKITKRGQNVTFRCDPISEHNRLYWYRQTLGQGPEFLTYFQNEAQLEKSRLLSDRFSAERPKGSFSTLEIQRTEQGDSAMYLCASSPEVAYEQYFGPGTRLTVT.

As to this clone: A junction end diverges from the germline sequence, so it may reflect a read error. The chain combines TRBV4-3 with TRBJ1-4; D is uncertain. From germline, CDR1 is LGHNA and CDR2 YSLEER. The CDR3 is 14 residues long. The DNA for the CDR3 is TGCGCCAGCGGCCACGAGGGAACCAACGGAAAACTGTTTTTT. Translating it yields CASGHEGTNGKLFF.

There are a few counts of this clone. The V gene is TRBV14, the J gene TRBJ2-2; no definite D call. The CDR3 is 15 amino acids. Germline CDR1 reads SGHDN; CDR2 reads FVKESK. V lost 1 base and J 4 bases, leaving 10 bases between the germline ends. The CDR3 sequence is CASSQVVAGTGELFF. The CDR3 DNA sequence: TGTGCCAGCAGCCAAGTCGTCGCAGGCACCGGGGAGCTGTTTTTT.

This clone was observed a few times. The same CDR3 arises from other DNA sequences in this sample as well. The chain has TRBV29-1 and TRBJ2-3; 9 nucleotides agree with TRBD2. V shed 7 bases and J 5 bases; nucleotides not matched to a gene: 10. In germline, CDR1 is SQVTM, CDR2 ANQGSEA. This CDR3 spans 14 amino acids. The CDR3 loop reads CSAQTSGVGDTQYF. CDR3 DNA sequence: TGCAGCGCTCAGACTAGCGGTGTAGGAGATACGCAGTATTTT.

The chain is built from TRBV29-1 and TRBJ1-2; no reliable D call. The CDR3 runs to 12 residues. Trimming cost V 7 bases and J 3 bases, with 12 bases left between them. The germline CDR1 and CDR2 sequences are SQVTM and ANQGSEA. The CDR3: CSGAENDYGYTF. DNA for the CDR3: TGCAGCGGGGCAGAAAATGACTATGGCTACACCTTC.

This chain connects TRBV12-5 to TRBJ1-2, with D possibly matching TRBD1 (5 bases). V was clipped by 1 base and J by 14 bases, with 17 bases between them. The CDR3 sequence is 13 residues long. Germline CDR1 LGHNT, CDR2 FRNRAP. The CDR3 spells CASGLGRDLGDTF. The CDR3 coding sequence is TGTGCTAGTGGTTTGGGCCGGGACCTCGGAGATACCTTC.

The chain uses TRBV29-1 and TRBJ1-2; 12 positions match TRBD1. The CDR3 has 12 amino acids. From germline, CDR1 is SQVTM and CDR2 ANQGSEA. J lost 10 bases, V lost 3 bases, and 3 bases had no gene match. The CDR3 DNA sequence: TGCAGCGTTGACGGGACAGGGGGCCACTACACCTTC. It is translated as CSVDGTGGHYTF. The entire variable domain, with the rest obtained from reference TRBV29-1 and TRBJ1-2, is as follows: SAVISQKPSRDICQRGTSLTIQCQVDSQVTMMFWYRQQPGQSLTLIATANQGSEATYESGFVIDKFPISRPNLTFSTLTVSNMSPEDSSIYLCSVDGTGGHYTFGSGTRLTVV.

The chain joins TRBV6-5 to TRBJ1-1, with D possibly being TRBD1 (6 bases). The CDR3 extends over 11 amino acids. V was cut by 6 bases and J by 12 bases, with 14 bases left in between. The germline CDR1 and CDR2 sequences are MNHEY and SVGAGI. CDR3 DNA: TGTGCCAGCAGGTTTCAGGGGCGAACTTTCTTT. This translates into CASRFQGRTFF.

V and J are TRBV10-3 and TRBJ2-6, with a possible D match to TRBD1 (5 bases). V was clipped by 2 bases and J by 3 bases, with 5 bases between them. Germline values: CDR1 ENHRY, CDR2 SYGVKD. The CDR3 spans 14 residues. In DNA form, the CDR3 reads TGTGCCATCAGTGAGCAGGGTGGGGCCAACGTCCTGACTTTC. Protein product: CAISEQGGANVLTF.

This sequence joins TRBV29-1 and TRBJ1-5; 7 bases line up with TRBD1. Germline V gene lookup returns CDR1 SQVTM and CDR2 ANQGSEA. This CDR3 is 13 amino acids long. With V trimmed by 5 bases and J by 2 bases, 3 bases remained unmatched. CDR3 nucleotide sequence: TGCAGCGTTCGACAGGGTGGCAATCAGCCCCAGCATTTT. This translates into CSVRQGGNQPQHF.